This T cell receptor (beta chain) appears in the sequencing data of a study of blood T cell repertoires in COVID-19. The study assigned cohorts using participant-reported clinical history. Using immunoSEQ multiplex PCR, the repertoire was profiled, and TCRdb retains in-frame clones only, with some absent. The sample comprises some 320,000 clones, more than 85% of which are singletons, and roughly 3.9% rests with the top ten. The germline CDR1 and CDR2 sequences are LGHNA and YSLEER. This CDR3 comprises 13 residues. V dropped 4 bases and J dropped 4 bases, with 9 bases sitting between them. The genes are TRBV4-3 and TRBJ2-3; D not certain. This receptor was taken from a woman aged 30 to 39 who had been exposed to COVID-19. Sequencing was done on a sample of PBMCs or T cells enriched from blood (not recorded which). The CDR3 bases are TGCGCCAGCAGCCCCCCCTCGGCAGATACGCAGTATTTT. This encodes CASSPPSADTQYF.